This T cell receptor beta chain was sequenced for a study of cytomegalovirus exposure and HLA in healthy donors. Overall study findings and caveats: Reports state that TCR beta sequences accurately predicted most subjects' HLA-A and HLA-B alleles.

The V end lost 3 bases, the J end lost 9 bases, and 12 bases lay between the germline ends. The CDR3 sequence is 13 residues long. Germline lookup yields CDR1 SQVTM and CDR2 ANQGSEA. As concerns this clone: Its antigen is unknown.

13 Jbeta primers and 60 Vbeta primers were used for the PCR. Clones were sequenced by immunoSEQ multiplex PCR, and TCRdb holds only the in-frame ones, with some missing. Found here are approximately 160,000 clones, 68% of them singletons; the top ten hold roughly 1.4%. Material: PBMCs. The chain is built from TRBV29-1 and TRBJ1-6; D remains unclear. The receptor's source is a man aged 45-65 years in good health and CMV-seronegative. The CDR3 is CSVESARGSPLHF. The CDR3 DNA reads TGCAGCGTTGAGTCGGCTCGGGGTTCACCCCTCCACTTT. Drawing the rest from reference TRBV29-1 and TRBJ1-6, the complete variable domain is SAVISQKPSRDICQRGTSLTIQCQVDSQVTMMFWYRQQPGQSLTLIATANQGSEATYESGFVIDKFPISRPNLTFSTLTVSNMSPEDSSIYLCSVESARGSPLHFGNGTRLTVT.